This T cell receptor (beta chain) was documented in a study of prognosis after radiotherapy for stage I lung cancer. Study background: There were 15 or so patients with newly diagnosed primary stage I lung tumors and a handful of patients with oligometastatic NSCLC after surgical resection of the primary tumor. With some 13 men and five to seven women, the cohort's median age was 74.5 years, range roughly 53–85.

By share, this clonotype counts as medium-sized. Its antigen is as yet unknown. Points from the study as a whole: Shannon entropy after stereotactic body radiation therapy was lower in patients who developed distant metastases.

The ends were cut back, 3 bases at V and 1 base at J, with 19 bases in the middle. The CDR3 is 17 amino acids. The germline V gene has CDR1 MNHNS and CDR2 SASEGT. Two rounds of multiplex PCR amplified TCR beta CDR3 from genomic DNA. Round-one PCR had primers specific to each TRBV and TRBJ gene. Via MiXCR, TCRdb re-called the multiplex PCR reads, giving one row per CDR3 protein. This sample has about 24,000 distinct CDR3 sequences; 40% occur once, and the top ten carry 20% to 25%. The TCR comes from a donor aged 50 or older with non-small cell lung cancer. Sequences were derived from PBMCs, sampled before or after stereotactic body radiation therapy (not recorded which). The gene calls are TRBV6-1 and TRBJ2-7; TRBD1 is a possible D gene (6 bases). The CDR3 is CASSDYRWDTLSYEQYF. The DNA for the CDR3 is TGTGCCAGCAGTGATTATCGGTGGGACACGCTTTCCTACGAGCAGTACTTC.